This TCR beta chain was identified during a study of T cell responses to AZD1222 COVID-19 vaccine. Comment on this clone: What it binds is unknown.

Samples with a second dose at about 4 or about 12 weeks were pooled together. Trimming removed 6 bases from V and 8 bases from J, with 13 bases in between. This CDR3 region has 13 residues. Germline CDR1 is MNHEY and CDR2 is SVGAGI. Overall study findings and caveats: The study sampled repertoires only after the peak T cell response.

The data were produced by immunoSEQ multiplex PCR, yet TCRdb's version contains in-frame clones alone and is incomplete. The data contain fewer than 150,000 clones, about 93% of them singletons. The rearrangement uses TRBV6-5 and TRBJ1-4, with D maybe TRBD1 (5 bases). This clonotype was obtained from an adult who received the AZD1222 COVID-19 vaccine. The sequencing here drew on peripheral blood, taken 28 days after the second AZD1222 dose. CDR3 bases: TGTGCCAGCAGACAGGCGACGGCGGAAAAACTGTTTTTT. This sequence encodes CASRQATAEKLFF.